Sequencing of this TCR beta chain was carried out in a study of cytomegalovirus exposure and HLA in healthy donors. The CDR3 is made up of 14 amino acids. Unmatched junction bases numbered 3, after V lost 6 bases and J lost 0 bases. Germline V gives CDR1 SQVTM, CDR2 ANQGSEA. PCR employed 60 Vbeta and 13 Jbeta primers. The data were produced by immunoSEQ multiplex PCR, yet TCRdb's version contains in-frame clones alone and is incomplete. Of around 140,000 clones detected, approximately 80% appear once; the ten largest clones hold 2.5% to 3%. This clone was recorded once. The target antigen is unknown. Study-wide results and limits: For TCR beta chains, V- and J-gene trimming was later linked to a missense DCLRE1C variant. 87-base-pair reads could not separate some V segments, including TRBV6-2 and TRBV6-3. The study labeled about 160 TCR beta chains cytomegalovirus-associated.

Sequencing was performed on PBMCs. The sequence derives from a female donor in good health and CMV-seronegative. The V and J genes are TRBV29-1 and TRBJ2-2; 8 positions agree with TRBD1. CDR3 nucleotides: TGCAGCGTCTGGACAGGGTCGAACACCGGGGAGCTGTTTTTT. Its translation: CSVWTGSNTGELFF.